These 16 T cell receptor beta chains share one sample of origin, sequenced in a study of OX40 agonist ivuxolimab in advanced cancers. The table came from immunoSEQ multiplex PCR; TCRdb's copy has only in-frame clones and leaves some out. In the table there are over 65,000 clones, approximately 80% of which are singletons. This sample comprised CD4+ or CD8+ T cells sorted from blood, obtained in a trial of the OX40 agonist ivuxolimab. The receptors were gathered from an adult with an advanced solid tumor such as melanoma, head and neck, liver or kidney cancer.

The V gene is TRBV11-2, the J gene TRBJ2-5; D is ambiguous. V gave up 3 bases and J gave up 4 bases, with 6 bases separating them. Germline lookup yields CDR1 SGHAT and CDR2 FQNNGV. This CDR3 comprises 12 residues. CDR3 nucleotides: TGTGCCAGCAGCTTCAATCGAGAGACCCAGTACTTC. Protein: CASSFNRETQYF.

In nucleotides, the CDR3 is TGTGCCAGTAGTCCCCGAGGGGACTATGGCTACACCTTC. Its translation: CASSPRGDYGYTF. The V and J genes are TRBV19 and TRBJ1-2; D may be TRBD1 (5 bases). CDR1 and CDR2 from the germline V gene are LNHDA and SQIVND (reference sequence). The V gene lost 5 bases and the J gene lost 3 bases, with 10 bases spanning the gap. The CDR3 totals 13 residues.

V usage is TRBV27 and J usage is TRBJ1-2, with D uncertain. This CDR3 has 14 amino acids. Trimming stripped 3 bases from V and 8 bases from J, with 16 bases between. Germline V gene sequence: CDR1 MNHEY, CDR2 SMNVEV (reference sequence). The CDR3 loop is CASSFGHPPSGYTF. CDR3 nucleotide sequence: TGTGCCAGCAGTTTTGGGCACCCACCCTCGGGCTACACCTTC.

The V and J genes are TRBV6-5 and TRBJ2-1; maybe TRBD1 (6 bases). The CDR3 consists of 12 residues. Germline V gene data show CDR1 as MNHEY and CDR2 as SVGAGI. V gave up 5 bases and J gave up 9 bases, with 11 bases separating them. The DNA of the CDR3 is TGTGCCAGCAGTCAACAGGGCGGTGAGCAGTTCTTC. Its protein is CASSQQGGEQFF.

The DNA for the CDR3 is TGTGCCAGCAGGCGGGACAGGGCAGGCGAGCAGTACGTC. Protein product: CASRRDRAGEQYV. The J gene is TRBJ2-7, the V gene TRBV6-6, with 9 bases identical to TRBD1. This CDR3 contains 13 residues. Germline assignment: CDR1 MNHNY and CDR2 SVGAGI (reference sequence). V lost 6 bases to trimming and J lost 6 bases; unmatched junction nucleotides: 6.

The chain has TRBV27 and TRBJ1-2; D not resolved. CDR3 length: 15 residues. V lost 4 bases to trimming and J lost 3 bases, with 15 bases between them. Germline V gives CDR1 MNHEY, CDR2 SMNVEV (reference sequence). In nucleotides, the CDR3 is TGTGCCAGCAGTTCCCCCAGTGGAGGAGACTATGGCTACACCTTC. It translates to CASSSPSGGDYGYTF.

This clone is judged medium-sized. The rearrangement uses TRBV6-6 and TRBJ2-1; a possible D gene is TRBD1 (6 bases). Trimming shortened V by 2 bases and J by 1 base, and 9 bases separated the two germline ends. Germline CDR1 is MNHNY and CDR2 is SVGAGI (reference sequence). The CDR3 is made up of 15 amino acids. This CDR3 is CASSYGQGSYNEQFF. The CDR3 DNA reads as TGTGCCAGCAGTTACGGTCAGGGGTCCTACAATGAGCAGTTCTTC.

This chain uses TRBV4-1 with TRBJ1-1; TRBD1 aligns across 8 bases. V was pared by 1 base and J by 4 bases, with 2 bases of the junction left unmatched. The CDR3 sequence is 14 residues long. Germline V gene data show CDR1 as MGHRA and CDR2 as YSYEKL. The CDR3 is CASSQGQGATEAFF. CDR3 DNA sequence: TGCGCCAGCAGCCAAGGTCAGGGGGCCACTGAAGCTTTCTTT.

The rearrangement uses TRBV6-5 and TRBJ2-7; D is tentatively TRBD1 or TRBD2 (5 bases each). Germline V gene data show CDR1 as MNHEY and CDR2 as SVGAGI. CDR3 length equals 14 residues. Trimming removed 5 bases from V and 0 bases from J, with 11 bases in between. CDR3 sequence reads: CASSTQRGSYEQYF. As DNA, the CDR3 is TGTGCCAGCAGTACCCAGAGGGGCTCCTACGAGCAGTACTTC.

The chain recombines TRBV28 with TRBJ1-2; D is perhaps TRBD1 (6 bases). Trimming pared 6 bases from V and 3 bases from J, leaving 17 bases between. Per the germline V gene, CDR1 is MDHEN and CDR2 is SYDVKM. The CDR3 runs 15 residues. CDR3: CASSPGGAQDYGYTF. The CDR3 region has the DNA TGTGCCAGCAGCCCCGGGGGGGCTCAGGACTATGGCTACACCTTC.

This clone came up once. The V call is TRBV5-6, the J call TRBJ1-1; unclear D gene. V lost 4 bases to trimming and J lost 4 bases, with 17 bases between them. Germline V gene data show CDR1 as SGHDT and CDR2 as YYEEEE. The CDR3 consists of 15 residues. The CDR3 here is CASSRTSELSTEAFF. In nucleotides, the CDR3 is TGTGCCAGCAGCAGAACTTCGGAGTTATCCACTGAAGCTTTCTTT.

The rearrangement joins TRBV5-6 to TRBJ1-2; D not certain. Trimming removed 2 bases at V and 4 bases at J, with 9 bases between. CDR3 length: 13 residues. Germline loops: CDR1 SGHDT, CDR2 YYEEEE. The CDR3 region is CASSFGRFYGYTF. The CDR3 coding sequence is TGTGCCAGCAGCTTCGGGCGGTTCTATGGCTACACCTTC.

The chain is built from TRBV18 and TRBJ1-6, with TRBD1 identical over 8 bases. CDR3 length: 16 amino acids. Germline V gene lookup returns CDR1 KGHSH and CDR2 LQKENI. V lost 4 bases and J lost 9; bases outside the gene matches: 11. CDR3: CASSLLPGGMVSPLHF. In DNA form, the CDR3 reads TGTGCCAGCTCACTCCTCCCAGGGGGCATGGTTTCACCCCTCCACTTT.

The V call is TRBV5-8, the J call TRBJ2-6, with no clear D. Germline V gene data show CDR1 as SGHTS and CDR2 as YDEGEE. CDR3 length equals 16 residues. V lost 0 bases to trimming and J lost 0 bases, with 7 bases between them. The CDR3 nucleotides read TGTGCCAGCAGCTTGGGGGGTTTCTCTGGGGCCAACGTCCTGACTTTC. Its protein product is CASSLGGFSGANVLTF.

The chain employs TRBV5-1 and TRBJ1-1, with D unclear. The CDR3 contains 18 residues. Looked up from germline, CDR1 is SGHRS and CDR2 is YFSETQ. V lost 0 bases and J lost 4, with 22 bases in between. The CDR3 DNA follows: TGCGCCAGCAGCTTGGCCAAGATGAGGGCCGATGGTCCCACTGAAGCTTTCTTT. This sequence encodes CASSLAKMRADGPTEAFF.

The rearrangement uses TRBV6-1 and TRBJ2-5; D is perhaps TRBD1 (6 bases). Germline loops: CDR1 MNHNS, CDR2 SASEGT. The CDR3 is 15 residues long. With 8 bases removed from V and 4 bases from J, the gap between germline ends came to 20 bases. The CDR3 sequence: CASGSGHKPGETQYF. The DNA of the CDR3 is TGTGCCAGCGGGTCGGGACATAAACCGGGAGAGACCCAGTACTTC.